These 21 T cell receptor beta chains share one sample of origin, sequenced in a study of cytomegalovirus exposure and HLA in healthy donors. The primer mix had 60 Vbeta and 13 Jbeta primers. Profiled with immunoSEQ multiplex PCR; TCRdb holds only in-frame clones, not every one. Seen here are tens of thousands of clones, less than 80% observed once, and the top ten hold about 6.3%. Sequenced sample: PBMCs. Every receptor here comes from a boy younger than 18 in good health and CMV-seropositive.

CDR3 residues: CSATGAGGYTF. The CDR3 nucleotides read TGCAGTGCCACCGGTGCGGGTGGCTACACCTTC. The chain links TRBV20-1 to TRBJ1-2; D ambiguous. In germline, CDR1 is DFQATT, CDR2 SNEGSKA (reference sequence). The CDR3 covers 11 residues. V was clipped by 6 bases and J by 7 bases, with 12 bases between them.

The chain recombines TRBV4-3 with TRBJ2-1, with 14 bases identical to TRBD2. Looked up from germline, CDR1 is LGHNA and CDR2 is YSLEER. After removal of 0 bases from V and 5 bases from J, the junction contained 9 bases not matched to a gene. The CDR3 is 19 residues long. Here the CDR3 DNA reads TGCGCCAGCAGCCAAGATTTCGGACTAGCGGGAGGCCGAAACAATGAGCAGTTCTTC. It specifies CASSQDFGLAGGRNNEQFF.

This clone came up once. V is TRBV29-1 and J is TRBJ2-1; a possible D gene is TRBD2 (6 bases). Germline V gene sequence: CDR1 SQVTM, CDR2 ANQGSEA. This CDR3 spans 14 amino acids. V was clipped by 2 bases and J by 4 bases, with 12 bases between them. The CDR3 DNA sequence: TGCAGCGTTGAACCCAAGCGGGCATACAATGAGCAGTTCTTC. It codes for CSVEPKRAYNEQFF.

The chain couples TRBV29-1 to TRBJ2-2; D possibly corresponds to TRBD1 (6 bases). The CDR3 is 14 amino acids. The V end was cut by 5 bases, the J end by 4 bases, with 14 bases between. CDR1 is SQVTM and CDR2 is ANQGSEA in the germline V gene. CDR3 in amino acids: CSVRTAPSTGELFF. DNA for the CDR3: TGCAGCGTTCGGACAGCTCCGAGCACCGGGGAGCTGTTTTTT.

The chain carries TRBV5-1 and TRBJ2-5, with D uncertain. V dropped 4 bases and J dropped 1 base, with 11 bases sitting between them. The CDR3 extends over 14 amino acids. From germline, CDR1 is SGHRS and CDR2 YFSETQ. CDR3: CASSMDGVQETQYF. The CDR3 DNA is TGCGCCAGCAGCATGGACGGAGTCCAAGAGACCCAGTACTTC.

V gene TRBV27 combines with J gene TRBJ2-5; D perhaps matches TRBD1 (5 bases). In germline, CDR1 is MNHEY, CDR2 SMNVEV (reference sequence). V shed 4 bases and J shed 5 bases, with 17 bases lying between them. The CDR3 runs to 15 residues. The CDR3 bases are TGTGCCAGCAGTTCGCAGGGATTTGACGGCGAGACCCAGTACTTC. The encoded protein is CASSSQGFDGETQYF.

This clone has just a few counts. The chain joins TRBV2 to TRBJ2-7, with D uncertain. Deletions cut 4 bases from V and 0 bases from J, with 10 bases between. This CDR3 comprises 14 residues. CDR1 SNHLY and CDR2 FYNNEI come from the germline V gene. CDR3 in amino acids: CASSARLSSYEQYF. CDR3 bases: TGTGCCAGCAGTGCCCGCTTGAGCTCCTACGAGCAGTACTTC.

The J gene is TRBJ2-3, the V gene TRBV6-1; D is undetermined. V was shortened by 1 base and J by 5 bases, with 13 bases between the two germline ends. The CDR3 runs to 15 residues. Germline CDR1 is MNHNS and CDR2 is SASEGT. This CDR3 is CASSEVFMMRDTQYF. The CDR3 DNA is TGTGCCAGCAGTGAAGTTTTTATGATGAGAGATACGCAGTATTTT.

The chain joins TRBV29-1 to TRBJ2-5; perhaps TRBD2 as D (5 bases). Gene TRBJ2-7 matches the end of the DNA better, so the J call may be wrong. Looked up from germline, CDR1 is SQVTM and CDR2 is ANQGSEA. CDR3 length: 13 amino acids. The CDR3 loop reads CSVVFPSRYEQYF. In DNA form, the CDR3 reads TGCAGCGTTGTTTTTCCTAGCAGATACGAGCAGTACTTC.

This clone appeared a few times. The chain combines TRBV7-2 with TRBJ1-4; 7 positions agree with TRBD1. Germline V gene sequence: CDR1 SGHTA, CDR2 FQGNSA. CDR3 size: 14 residues. V trimming: 5 bases; J trimming: 6 bases; junction bases outside the gene matches: 6. CDR3 nucleotides: TGTGCCAGCAGCAGACAGGGACGGGATGAAAAACTGTTTTTT. Translation: CASSRQGRDEKLFF.

V gene TRBV15 combines with J gene TRBJ2-7; 8 nucleotides match TRBD2. The CDR3 length is 15 residues. Trimming took 0 bases from V and 1 from J; bases not matched to a gene: 2. Germline V gene lookup returns CDR1 LNHNV and CDR2 YYDKDF (reference sequence). The CDR3 DNA reads as TGTGCCACCAGCAGAGAGCGGGAGGAGTCCTACGAGCAGTACTTC. Translating gives CATSREREESYEQYF.

The CDR3 nucleotides read TGCGCCAGCAGCCAAGGACAGGAAGCTTTCTTT. It encodes CASSQGQEAFF. The V and J genes are TRBV4-1 and TRBJ1-1; D is perhaps TRBD1 (5 bases). Per the germline V gene, CDR1 is MGHRA and CDR2 is YSYEKL. The CDR3 sequence is 11 residues long. V was cut by 1 base and J by 8 bases, with 5 bases left in between.

The V gene is TRBV15, the J gene TRBJ2-5, with a weak D call TRBD1 (7 bases). Judging by the DNA end, TRBJ2-7 fits better; the J call may be wrong. Germline values: CDR1 LNHNV, CDR2 YYDKDF (reference sequence). This CDR3 contains 15 residues. This chain's CDR3 is CATSKGGTDSYEQYF. The CDR3 coding sequence is TGTGCCACCAGCAAAGGCGGGACAGACTCCTACGAGCAGTACTTC.

This chain links TRBV29-1 with TRBJ2-5; D might be TRBD1 (6 bases). With 5 bases removed from V and 0 bases from J, the gap between germline ends came to 10 bases. Germline V gene lookup returns CDR1 SQVTM and CDR2 ANQGSEA. The CDR3 consists of 13 residues. The CDR3 loop reads CSVQTGNQETQYF. The CDR3 coding sequence is TGCAGCGTTCAAACAGGGAACCAAGAGACCCAGTACTTC.

CDR3 sequence: CASSYPGGNTEAFF. CDR3 in DNA: TGTGCCAGCAGTTACCCCGGGGGGAACACTGAAGCTTTCTTT. The chain uses TRBV6-5 and TRBJ1-1; the D gene is possibly TRBD1 (5 bases). V was pared by 2 bases and J by 1 base, with 8 bases between. The CDR3 has 14 residues. The germline gives CDR1 MNHEY, CDR2 SVGAGI.

The V call is TRBV5-1, the J call TRBJ2-3; D is perhaps TRBD2 (5 bases). Germline V gives CDR1 SGHRS, CDR2 YFSETQ. The CDR3 consists of 16 residues. Trimming took off 2 bases at V and 3 bases at J, with 16 bases between the two ends. This chain's CDR3 is CASSFSLGDITDTQYF. The CDR3 nucleotides are TGCGCCAGCAGCTTTAGTTTGGGAGATATTACAGATACGCAGTATTTT. The complete variable domain, with remaining parts taken from reference TRBV5-1 and TRBJ2-3, reads KAGVTQTPRYLIKTRGQQVTLSCSPISGHRSVSWYQQTPGQGLQFLFEYFSETQRNKGNFPGRFSGRQFSNSRSEMNVSTLELGDSALYLCASSFSLGDITDTQYFGPGTRLTVL.

This clone is a singleton in its sample. The chain employs TRBV5-1 and TRBJ1-3; no reliable D call. The V and J ends lost 3 bases and 1 base respectively, with 8 bases between them. The germline V gene has CDR1 SGHRS and CDR2 YFSETQ. This CDR3 has 14 amino acids. CDR3 sequence: CASSSTGSGNTIYF. The CDR3 DNA reads as TGCGCCAGCAGCTCCACCGGTTCTGGAAACACCATATATTTT.

This chain connects TRBV19 to TRBJ2-1; the match to TRBD2 covers 8 bases. Germline V gene data show CDR1 as LNHDA and CDR2 as SQIVND (reference sequence). With 1 base clipped from V and 4 bases from J, the junction kept 3 bases outside the gene matches. The CDR3 covers 15 residues. Here the CDR3 reads CASSIASGLYNEQFF. CDR3 bases: TGTGCCAGTAGTATAGCTAGCGGGTTATACAATGAGCAGTTCTTC.

The rearrangement uses TRBV6-5 and TRBJ1-5; 7 nucleotides line up with TRBD1. The CDR3 runs to 14 residues. From germline, CDR1 is MNHEY and CDR2 SVGAGI. With 4 bases clipped from V and 4 bases from J, the junction kept 4 bases outside the gene matches. CDR3 bases: TGTGCCAGCAGTTTCAAGACAGGGAATCAGCCCCAGCATTTT. Its translation is CASSFKTGNQPQHF.

The rearrangement joins TRBV2 to TRBJ1-3; D remains unclear. CDR1 and CDR2 (germline): SNHLY, FYNNEI. The CDR3 length is 15 residues. V shed 3 bases and J shed 0 bases, with 9 bases lying between them. The CDR3 reads CASSESYGSGNTIYF. For the CDR3, the DNA is TGTGCCAGCAGTGAGAGTTACGGCTCTGGAAACACCATATATTTT.

The V and J genes are TRBV6-5 and TRBJ1-1; no clear D. The V end lost 4 bases, the J end lost 1 base, and 13 bases lay between the germline ends. Germline V CDR1 and CDR2: MNHEY, SVGAGI. The CDR3 length is 15 residues. The CDR3 sequence: CASSFPGLKNTEAFF. In DNA, the CDR3 is TGTGCCAGCAGTTTCCCGGGGTTAAAGAACACTGAAGCTTTCTTT.